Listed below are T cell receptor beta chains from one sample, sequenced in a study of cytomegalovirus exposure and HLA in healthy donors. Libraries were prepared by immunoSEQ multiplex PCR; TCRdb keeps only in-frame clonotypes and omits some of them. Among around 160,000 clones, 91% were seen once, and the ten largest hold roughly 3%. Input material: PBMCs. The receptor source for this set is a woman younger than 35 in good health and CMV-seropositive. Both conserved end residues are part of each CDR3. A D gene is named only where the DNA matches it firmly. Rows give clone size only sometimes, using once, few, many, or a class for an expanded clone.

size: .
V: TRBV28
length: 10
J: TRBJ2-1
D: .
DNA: TGTGCCACCTCTCAGGATGAGCAGTTCTTC
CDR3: CATSQDEQFF

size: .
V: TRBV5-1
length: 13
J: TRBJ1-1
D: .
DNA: TGCGCCAGCAGCTACAGGGCAAACACTGAAGCTTTCTTT
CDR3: CASSYRANTEAFF

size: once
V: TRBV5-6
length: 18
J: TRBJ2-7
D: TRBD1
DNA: TGTGCCAGCAGCTTGAGACTGAACAGGGGCCGGAGCTCCTACGAGCAGTACTTC
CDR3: CASSLRLNRGRSSYEQYF

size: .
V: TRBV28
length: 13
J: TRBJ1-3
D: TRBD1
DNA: TGTGCCAGCCACCCCGGGACAGGGTTCACCATATATTTT
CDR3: CASHPGTGFTIYF

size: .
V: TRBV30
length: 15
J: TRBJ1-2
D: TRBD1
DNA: TGTGCCTGGAGGGGACTGGGACAGGGGATCGGGGGCTACACCTTC
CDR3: CAWRGLGQGIGGYTF

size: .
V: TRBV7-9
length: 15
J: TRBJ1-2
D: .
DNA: TGTGCCAGCAGTTACTCGACAGAGCTTTCCTATGGCTACACCTTC
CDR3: CASSYSTELSYGYTF

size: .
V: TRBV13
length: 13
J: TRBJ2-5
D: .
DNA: TGTGCCAGCAACCGGGGGAGAGGAGAGACCCAGTACTTC
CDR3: CASNRGRGETQYF

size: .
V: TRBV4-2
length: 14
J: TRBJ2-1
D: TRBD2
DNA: TGTGCCAGCAGCCCCCTAGCGGACTACAATGAGCAGTTCTTC
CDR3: CASSPLADYNEQFF

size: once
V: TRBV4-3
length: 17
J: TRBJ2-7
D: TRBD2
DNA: TGCGCCAGCAGCCAAGATTTGAGCCTAGCGGGAGTGTACGAGCAGTACTTC
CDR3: CASSQDLSLAGVYEQYF

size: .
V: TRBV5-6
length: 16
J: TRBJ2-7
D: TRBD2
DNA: TGTGCCAGCAGCGAGACAGGCCGGGAGGGCCTCGGGGAGCAGTACTTC
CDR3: CASSETGREGLGEQYF

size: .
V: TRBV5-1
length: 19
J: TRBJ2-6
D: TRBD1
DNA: TGCGCCAGCAGCTTACAGGCCACCGGACAGGGGACTGGGGCCAACGTCCTGACTTTC
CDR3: CASSLQATGQGTGANVLTF

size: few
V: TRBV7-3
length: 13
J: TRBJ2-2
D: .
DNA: TGTGCCAGCAGCCCCCGGCGGAACGGGGAGCTGTTTTTT
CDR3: CASSPRRNGELFF

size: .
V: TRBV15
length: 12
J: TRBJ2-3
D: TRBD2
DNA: TGTGCCACTCGGGAGGATTCAGATACGCAGTATTTT
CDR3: CATREDSDTQYF

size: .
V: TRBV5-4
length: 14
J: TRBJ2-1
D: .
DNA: TGTGCCAGCAGCTTGGGACGGGCCTACAATGAGCAGTTCTTC
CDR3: CASSLGRAYNEQFF

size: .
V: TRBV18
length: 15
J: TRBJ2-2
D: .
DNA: TGTGCCAGCTCACGTCGGACAGCGAACACCGGGGAGCTGTTTTTT
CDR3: CASSRRTANTGELFF

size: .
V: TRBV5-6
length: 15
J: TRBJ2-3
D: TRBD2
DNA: TGTGCCAGCAGCGTGGCGGGGGGGCTCTCCGATACGCAGTATTTT
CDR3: CASSVAGGLSDTQYF

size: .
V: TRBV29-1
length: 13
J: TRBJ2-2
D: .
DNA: TGCAGCGGCCGGGTCCCCCAGACCGGGGAGCTGTTTTTT
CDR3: CSGRVPQTGELFF

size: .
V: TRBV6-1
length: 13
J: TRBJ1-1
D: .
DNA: TGTGCCAGCAGATTACAGGGGAACACTGAAGCTTTCTTT
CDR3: CASRLQGNTEAFF

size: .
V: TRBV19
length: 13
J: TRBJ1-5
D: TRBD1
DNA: TGTGCCAGTAGCACAGGGGCGCGGCAGCCCCAGCATTTT
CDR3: CASSTGARQPQHF

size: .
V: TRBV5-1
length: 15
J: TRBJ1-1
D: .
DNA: TGCGCCAGCAGCCTAGACGGGGGAAAGGGGACTGAAGCTTTCTTT
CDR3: CASSLDGGKGTEAFF

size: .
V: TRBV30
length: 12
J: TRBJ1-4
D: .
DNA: TGTGCCTGGAAAGGAGGGAATGAAAAACTGTTTTTT
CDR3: CAWKGGNEKLFF

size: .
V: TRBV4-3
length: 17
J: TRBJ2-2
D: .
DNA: TGCGCCAGCAGCCAAGAGTCGTGGTCACTTAACACCGGGGAGCTGTTTTTT
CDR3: CASSQESWSLNTGELFF

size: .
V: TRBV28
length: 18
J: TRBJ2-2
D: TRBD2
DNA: TGTGCCAGCAGTTTGGGACTAGCGGGAGGGCGCGACACCGGGGAGCTGTTTTTT
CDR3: CASSLGLAGGRDTGELFF

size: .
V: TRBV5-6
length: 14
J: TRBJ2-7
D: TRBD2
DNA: TGTGCCAGCAGCTTCGGGGGGAAATCCTACGAGCAGTACTTC
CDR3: CASSFGGKSYEQYF

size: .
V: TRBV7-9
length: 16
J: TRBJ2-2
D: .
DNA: TGTGCCAGCAGCTTATTTAGTAATAGCAAGGCCGGGGAGCTGTTTTTT
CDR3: CASSLFSNSKAGELFF

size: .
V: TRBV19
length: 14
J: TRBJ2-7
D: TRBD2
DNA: TGTGCCAGTAGTATTGCGGGAGGGCCCTACGAGCAGTACTTC
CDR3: CASSIAGGPYEQYF

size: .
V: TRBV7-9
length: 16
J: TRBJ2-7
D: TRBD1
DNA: TGTGCCAGCAGCTCGACCGACGGGACAGGAATCTACGAGCAGTACTTC
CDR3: CASSSTDGTGIYEQYF

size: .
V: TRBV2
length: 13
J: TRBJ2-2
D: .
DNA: TGTGCCAGCAGTGAGTTCTCCACCGGGGAGCTGTTTTTT
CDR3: CASSEFSTGELFF

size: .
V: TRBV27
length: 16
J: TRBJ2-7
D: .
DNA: TGTGCCAGCAGTTTCCCCATCTCCGGGAACCCGGGCGAGCAGTACTTC
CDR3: CASSFPISGNPGEQYF